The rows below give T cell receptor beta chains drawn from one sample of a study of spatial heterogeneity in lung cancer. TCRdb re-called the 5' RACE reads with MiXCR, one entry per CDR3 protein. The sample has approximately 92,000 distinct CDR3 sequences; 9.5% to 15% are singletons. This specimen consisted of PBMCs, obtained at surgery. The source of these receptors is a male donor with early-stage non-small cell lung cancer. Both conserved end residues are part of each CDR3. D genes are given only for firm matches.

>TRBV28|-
CASSLPFFPNEVGSYNEQFF
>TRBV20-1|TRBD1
CSARTGDQPQHF
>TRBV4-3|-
CASSQMRGGETQYF
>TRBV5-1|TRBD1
CASSAVTGTEAFF
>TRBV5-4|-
CASSWIGIIYSNQPQHF
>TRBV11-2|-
CASSSPLGGRDTQYF
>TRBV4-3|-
CASSRMPSAAYNEQFF
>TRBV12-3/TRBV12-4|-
CASSLVNIQYF
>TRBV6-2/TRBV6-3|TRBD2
CASRGLAGITNTGELFF
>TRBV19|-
CASSFRGPNQPQHF
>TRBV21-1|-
CASSKLSDSLWLYQPQHF
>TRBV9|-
CASSRRPSTDTQYF
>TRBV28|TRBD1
CASRTTGGTDTQYF
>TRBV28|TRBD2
CASDFTSGRSSYEQYF
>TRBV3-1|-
CASSTRTNEKLFF
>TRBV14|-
CASSPDLMMYEQYF
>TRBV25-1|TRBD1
CASSAHRGTTSGNTIYF
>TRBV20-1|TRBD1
CSATSGTGGTSSYEQYF
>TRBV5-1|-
CASSLEDSSTDTQYF
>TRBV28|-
CASSAGGRSNQPQHF
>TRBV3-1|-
CASSQFPTGYEQYF
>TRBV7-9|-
CASSPAGAGPNYGYTF
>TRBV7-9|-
CASSLAAGQGGTDTQYF
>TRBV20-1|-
CSARGASSSYNEQFF
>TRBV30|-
CAVMIGASGEKLFF
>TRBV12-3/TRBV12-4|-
CASSLRSFVIADGYTF
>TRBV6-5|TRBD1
CASSNTGQLMNTEAFF
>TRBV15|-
CATQSSNTGELFF
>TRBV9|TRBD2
CASSGRGNGPTNELFF
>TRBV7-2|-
CASSLASSYNSPLHF
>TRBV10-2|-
CASSGSGNYGHTF
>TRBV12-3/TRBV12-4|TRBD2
CASSPDMAGGYEQYF
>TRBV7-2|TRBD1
CASSLGDRAVEKLFF
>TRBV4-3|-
CASSLLRFRDEQFF
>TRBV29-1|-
CSVEADRAYEQYF
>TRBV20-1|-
CSARDLGGNGGEQYF
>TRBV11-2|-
CASSSNRGNTEAFF
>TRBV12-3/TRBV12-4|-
CASSPIRGISNQPQHF
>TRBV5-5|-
CASSLVRPTSYNEQFF
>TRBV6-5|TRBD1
CASRTGGNTGELFF
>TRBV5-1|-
CASSSQTGPYEQYF